Listed here is a single TCR beta chain. Between the trimmed V and J ends, which lost 5 bases and 0 bases, there was a span of 8 bases. The V gene's germline CDR1 is SGHTA and CDR2 FQGNSA. This CDR3 has 14 amino acids. This sample is part of a study of T cells in Graves' hyperthyroidism and ophthalmopathy. RNA transcripts were the template for amplifying TCR beta CDR3 regions. HTBI primers were the set used in a first-round RT-PCR of the TCR CDR3. TCRdb reanalysed the multiplex PCR reads using MiXCR and keeps one entry per CDR3 protein. Among 250,000 to 300,000 distinct CDR3 sequences listed, roughly 15% were seen once.

The sequencing input was blood. The origin of this receptor is a woman aged 35 to 49 with Graves' hyperthyroidism. This chain uses TRBV7-2 with TRBJ2-1; maybe TRBD2 (6 bases). CDR3 sequence reads: CASSRDSSYNEQFF. CDR3 sequence (DNA): TGTGCCAGCAGCCGGGACTCCTCCTACAATGAGCAGTTCTTC.